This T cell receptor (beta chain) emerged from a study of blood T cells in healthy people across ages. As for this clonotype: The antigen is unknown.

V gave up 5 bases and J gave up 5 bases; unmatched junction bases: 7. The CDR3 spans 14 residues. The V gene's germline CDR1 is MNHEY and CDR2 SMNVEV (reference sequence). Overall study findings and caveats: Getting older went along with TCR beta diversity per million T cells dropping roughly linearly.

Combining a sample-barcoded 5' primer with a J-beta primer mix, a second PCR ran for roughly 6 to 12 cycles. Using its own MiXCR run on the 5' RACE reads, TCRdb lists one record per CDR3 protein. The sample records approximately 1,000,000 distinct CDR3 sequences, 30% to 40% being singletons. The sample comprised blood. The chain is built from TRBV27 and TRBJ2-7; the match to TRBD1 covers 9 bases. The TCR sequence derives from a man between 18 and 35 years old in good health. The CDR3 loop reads CASSTGTGINEQYF. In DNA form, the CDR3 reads TGTGCCAGCAGTACCGGGACAGGGATCAACGAGCAGTACTTC.